Below, 32 T cell receptor beta chains from the same sample are listed, as sequenced in a study of low-dose radiotherapy and immunotherapy resistance in tumors. PCR amplification of the TCRs was performed with Phusion for 20 PCR cycles, and it relied on a constant-region primer together with a V-primer adapter. TCRdb re-analysed the reads in MiXCR, keeping a single row per CDR3 protein. The sample yields some 53,000 distinct CDR3 sequences, around 34% seen once. Time point given: after trial treatment. Noted treatment: LDRT plus nivolumab, ipilimumab, low-dose cyclophosphamide and aspirin (RACIN trial). The sample consisted of PBMCs, taken after low-dose radiotherapy plus immunotherapy. Receptor source: a male donor with rectosigmoid adenocarcinoma.

The V call is TRBV28, the J call TRBJ1-3; perhaps TRBD1 as D (5 bases). The CDR3 has 12 amino acids. CDR1 and CDR2 (germline): MDHEN, SYDVKM. V shed 9 bases and J shed 8 bases, with 14 bases lying between them. In DNA, the CDR3 is TGTGCCAGTGGACAAGCGAGGGACACCATATATTTT. Translation gives CASGQARDTIYF. The full variable domain, in which reference TRBV28 and TRBJ1-3 provide the parts outside the CDR3, is DVKVTQSSRYLVKRTGEKVFLECVQDMDHENMFWYRQDPGLGLRLIYFSYDVKMKEKGDIPEGYSVSREKKERFSLILESASTNQTSMYLCASGQARDTIYFGEGSWLTVV.

The chain has TRBV19 and TRBJ2-5; a possible D gene is TRBD2 (6 bases). V lost 2 bases and J lost 5, with 15 bases in between. Germline V gene lookup returns CDR1 LNHDA and CDR2 SQIVND (reference sequence). This CDR3 comprises 15 residues. The CDR3 DNA is TGTGCCAGTAGTATACACGGGAGTATGGTGGAGACCCAGTACTTC. It is translated as CASSIHGSMVETQYF.

This clonotype was counted at least ten times. The chain has TRBV12-3 or TRBV12-4 and TRBJ2-5, with 14 nucleotides matching TRBD2. The CDR3 covers 19 residues. Trimming at V came to 5 bases and at J to 3 bases, leaving 14 bases not matched to a gene. The CDR3 DNA reads TGTGCCAGCAGTCCCTCCTTGACTAGCGGGGGGGCCTTAAAAGAGACCCAGTACTTC. Residues: CASSPSLTSGGALKETQYF.

The CDR3 sequence: CSARDWESSYNEQFF. The CDR3 DNA is TGCAGTGCTAGAGATTGGGAGAGCTCCTACAATGAGCAGTTCTTC. This chain links TRBV20-1 with TRBJ2-1; maybe TRBD2 (5 bases). Germline CDR1 is DFQATT and CDR2 is SNEGSKA (reference sequence). The CDR3 is 15 amino acids. Trimming stripped 0 bases from V and 0 bases from J, with 9 bases between.

V is TRBV7-2 and J is TRBJ2-1; 11 bases agree with TRBD2. The germline V gene has CDR1 SGHTA and CDR2 FQGNSA. The J segment lost 6 bases and the V segment lost 3 bases, leaving 10 bases of the junction unmatched. The CDR3 consists of 17 residues. The DNA for the CDR3 is TGTGCCAGCAGCTTGACCTCGACTAGCGGGATAGTCAATGAGCAGTTCTTC. This codes for CASSLTSTSGIVNEQFF.

This clonotype was counted many times. The chain is built from TRBV20-1 and TRBJ2-4; D is unresolved. Trimming took off 2 bases at V and 1 base at J, with 9 bases between the two ends. The germline gives CDR1 DFQATT, CDR2 SNEGSKA (reference sequence). The CDR3 is 14 amino acids. CDR3 DNA sequence: TGCAGTGCTAGAATTGGTGGCGCCAAAAACATTCAGTACTTC. It codes for CSARIGGAKNIQYF.

This clonotype has at least ten counts. The chain employs TRBV5-1 and TRBJ2-5, with D perhaps matching TRBD1 or TRBD2 (6 bases each). Germline V gives CDR1 SGHRS, CDR2 YFSETQ. Trimming shortened V by 1 base and J by 1 base, and 14 bases separated the two germline ends. The CDR3 spans 16 residues. The DNA for the CDR3 is TGCGCCAGCAGCTTGACATTCGGAGGGGGCCAAGAGACCCAGTACTTC. Translation gives CASSLTFGGGQETQYF.

As regards this clonotype: A read error likely explains this, since a far larger clone differs by one base. The rearrangement joins TRBV4-3 to TRBJ2-7; no clear D. Germline CDR1 reads LGHNA; CDR2 reads YSLEER. CDR3 size: 15 residues. Trimming pared 1 base from V and 2 bases from J, leaving 12 bases between. For the CDR3, the DNA is TGCGCCAGCAGCCAAGCCCCGTGCGGAACCTACGAGCAGTACTTC. Its translation is CASSQAPCGTYEQYF.

This clonotype was picked up many times. V gene TRBV7-3 combines with J gene TRBJ2-7; 9 bases match TRBD2. Germline V lookup: CDR1 SGHTA, CDR2 FQGTGA. The CDR3 spans 14 residues. J was trimmed by 4 bases and V by 6 bases; bases with no gene match: 7. The CDR3 DNA sequence: TGTGCCAGCAGACCTAGCGGGGTGTCGTACGAGCAGTACTTC. Protein sequence: CASRPSGVSYEQYF.

The V and J genes are TRBV6-5 and TRBJ2-1, with 8 bases that match TRBD2. Germline CDR1 is MNHEY and CDR2 is SVGAGI. The CDR3 is 18 amino acids. V shed 5 bases, J shed 5 bases, and the junction held 17 bases outside the gene matches. In DNA, the CDR3 is TGTGCCAGCAGTCTCTTGGCGGGGGGTTATATTTCGCACAATGAGCAGTTCTTC. The encoded protein is CASSLLAGGYISHNEQFF.

At least ten counts were recorded for this clonotype. This chain uses TRBV20-1 with TRBJ1-5; TRBD1 might be the D (6 bases). Germline V CDR1 and CDR2: DFQATT, SNEGSKA (reference sequence). The CDR3 spans 16 residues. V was clipped by 0 bases and J by 4 bases, with 16 bases between them. The CDR3 loop reads CSARDHGRGRNQPQHF. The CDR3, as DNA: TGCAGTGCTAGAGATCATGGCAGGGGTCGAAATCAGCCCCAGCATTTT.

This clonotype has a count of ten or more. This sequence joins TRBV11-2 and TRBJ2-3; 10 bases fit TRBD2. V was pared by 3 bases and J by 4 bases, with 4 bases of the junction left unmatched. The length of the CDR3 is 15 residues. Germline CDR1 reads SGHAT; CDR2 reads FQNNGV. This CDR3 is CASSFLAGGADTQYF. The CDR3 coding sequence is TGTGCCAGCAGCTTCTTAGCGGGGGGTGCAGATACGCAGTATTTT.

At least ten counts were recorded for this clonotype. The genes are TRBV21-1 and TRBJ1-5; the DNA was not used to check the table's D call, TRBD1. TRBV21-1 has pseudogene status. The CDR3 loop spans 18 amino acids. CDR3 sequence: CASSNGQGLGASNQPQHF. CDR3 sequence (DNA): TGTGCCAGCAGCAACGGACAGGGTTTGGGCGCTAGCAATCAGCCCCAGCATTTT.

Ten or more counts support this clonotype. The genes are TRBV30 and TRBJ1-5; weak D call: TRBD1 (5 bases). The germline V gene encodes CDR1 GTSNPN and CDR2 SVGIG (reference sequence). The CDR3 has 13 residues. Trimming left V 3 bases short and J 5 bases short, with 11 bases between. This CDR3 is CAWSRASDQPQHF. The CDR3 coding sequence is TGTGCCTGGAGCAGGGCTTCTGATCAGCCCCAGCATTTT.

V is TRBV3-1 and J is TRBJ2-7, with D possibly TRBD2 on 5 matching bases. The V and J ends lost 0 bases and 1 base respectively, with 13 bases between them. The CDR3 runs to 16 residues. Germline values: CDR1 LGHDT, CDR2 YNNKEL (reference sequence). The CDR3 here is CASSQDPWERSYEQYF. The CDR3 DNA is TGTGCCAGCAGCCAAGACCCTTGGGAGCGTTCCTACGAGCAGTACTTC.

The rearrangement joins TRBV11-1 to TRBJ2-1; 8 bases are shared with TRBD2. Looked up from germline, CDR1 is SGHAT and CDR2 is FQDESV (reference sequence). This CDR3 comprises 16 residues. J gave up 2 bases and V 1 base, and 4 bases lay outside the gene matches. The CDR3, as DNA: TGTGCCAGCAGCTTAGTACGGCGGGGGGCCTACAATGAGCAGTTCTTC. This sequence encodes CASSLVRRGAYNEQFF.

This clonotype was observed at least ten times. The J gene is TRBJ1-4, the V gene TRBV5-1; D is undetermined. The CDR3 runs to 15 residues. CDR1 SGHRS and CDR2 YFSETQ come from the germline V gene. Trimming removed 5 bases from V and 0 bases from J, with 11 bases in between. This CDR3 reads CASSGRESTNEKLFF. CDR3 nucleotide sequence: TGCGCCAGCAGTGGGAGGGAATCAACTAATGAAAAACTGTTTTTT.

This clonotype was found many times. The chain is built from TRBV6-2 or TRBV6-3 and TRBJ2-2; tentative D call: TRBD2 (7 bases). There are 14 residues in the CDR3. The germline CDR1 and CDR2 sequences are MNHEY and SVGEGT. Between the trimmed V and J ends, which lost 9 bases and 2 bases, there was a span of 13 bases. This CDR3 is CASRGRGNTGELFF. Written as DNA, the CDR3 is TGTGCCAGTAGGGGGAGGGGAAACACCGGGGAGCTGTTTTTT.

This clonotype has ten or more counts. The rearrangement links TRBV7-2 to TRBJ1-5, with 7 bases matching TRBD1. This CDR3 is 13 amino acids long. Germline V gene data show CDR1 as SGHTA and CDR2 as FQGNSA. The ends lost 5 bases at V and 4 bases at J; junction bases unmatched: 2. The chain's CDR3 is CASSPQGNQPQHF. In nucleotides, the CDR3 is TGTGCCAGCAGCCCACAGGGGAATCAGCCCCAGCATTTT.

As regards this clonotype: At one boundary the junction diverges from the germline segment, which might be a read error. The rearrangement uses TRBV13 and TRBJ2-5; no definite D call. Per germline, CDR1 PRHDT and CDR2 FYEKMQ (reference sequence). There are 13 residues in the CDR3. In DNA form, the CDR3 reads TGTGTCAGCAGCTTAGCCACACAAGAGACCCAGTACTTC. Its translation is CVSSLATQETQYF.

The chain combines TRBV11-2 with TRBJ1-2; D might be TRBD1 (5 bases). Germline V gene lookup returns CDR1 SGHAT and CDR2 FQNNGV. This CDR3 is built from 14 residues. Trimming removed 5 bases at V and 8 bases at J, with 18 bases between. CDR3 coding DNA: TGTGCCAGCAGCCGCCCTCTTCAGGGTGAAGGCTACACCTTC. Translating it yields CASSRPLQGEGYTF.

The sample holds many counts of this clonotype. The rearrangement joins TRBV6-2 or TRBV6-3 to TRBJ2-7; no clear D gene. This CDR3 region has 16 residues. Trimming removed 5 bases at V and 0 bases at J, with 17 bases between. From germline, CDR1 is MNHEY and CDR2 SVGEGT. The CDR3 nucleotides are TGTGCCAGCAGTCTACCAATCACCCGCAGCTCCTACGAGCAGTACTTC. This codes for CASSLPITRSSYEQYF.

With respect to this clonotype: A much larger clone differs by one base, so this may be a read error. This chain joins TRBV18 and TRBJ2-5, with 8 bases that match TRBD1. The germline V gene has CDR1 KGHSH and CDR2 LQKENI. The length of the CDR3 is 15 residues. The CDR3 nucleotides read TGTGCCAGCTCACCACCAGCTGGACAGGGTAGGACCCGGTACTTC. Its translation: CASSPPAGQGRTRYF.

This clonotype came up many times. The CDR3 protein is CASLDDSYKNIQYF. CDR3 nucleotides: TGTGCCAGCCTTGATGACAGTTACAAAAACATTCAGTACTTC. The genes are TRBV6-2 or TRBV6-3 and TRBJ2-4; a weak D match, TRBD1 (5 bases). V lost 8 bases, J lost 3 bases, and 14 bases lay in between. Germline CDR1 reads MNHEY; CDR2 reads SVGEGT. The CDR3 sequence is 14 residues long.

Worth noting for this clonotype: This sequence is one base from a far larger clone and is likely a read error. The chain carries TRBV13 and TRBJ1-1; no clear D gene. CDR1 and CDR2 from the germline V gene are PRHDT and FYEKMQ (reference sequence). Trimming cost V 4 bases and J 5 bases, with 11 bases left between them. The CDR3 runs 13 residues. The CDR3 region has the DNA TGTGCCAGCAGCTCCGCCCCGTTTACTGAAGCTTTCTTT. Residues: CASSSAPFTEAFF. Based on the CDR3 plus reference TRBV13 and TRBJ1-1, the full variable domain is AAGVIQSPRHLIKEKRETATLKCYPIPRHDTVYWYQQGPGQDPQFLISFYEKMQSDKGSIPDRFSAQQFSDYHSELNMSSLELGDSALYFCASSSAPFTEAFFGQGTRLTVV.

This clonotype was picked up many times. This sequence joins TRBV5-1 and TRBJ2-5; 12 nucleotides match TRBD2. V lost 5 bases and J lost 2; bases outside the gene matches: 7. The CDR3 runs to 16 residues. From germline, CDR1 is SGHRS and CDR2 YFSETQ. CDR3 sequence (DNA): TGCGCCAGCAGTTTCGGAACTAGCGGGGGGCAAGAGACCCAGTACTTC. Residues: CASSFGTSGGQETQYF. The variable domain in full, with the rest retrieved from reference TRBV5-1 and TRBJ2-5, is KAGVTQTPRYLIKTRGQQVTLSCSPISGHRSVSWYQQTPGQGLQFLFEYFSETQRNKGNFPGRFSGRQFSNSRSEMNVSTLELGDSALYLCASSFGTSGGQETQYFGPGTRLLVL.

The V gene is TRBV5-1, the J gene TRBJ2-1; TRBD2 matches 10 bases. Germline CDR1 is SGHRS and CDR2 is YFSETQ. V trimming: 4 bases; J trimming: 0 bases; junction bases outside the gene matches: 7. There are 17 residues in the CDR3. CDR3 sequence (DNA): TGCGCCAGCAGCGGGATGCCTAGCGGGAGCTCCTACAATGAGCAGTTCTTC. Translated, it gives CASSGMPSGSSYNEQFF.

This sequence joins TRBV28 and TRBJ2-7; 11 bases are a match to TRBD2. CDR3 length: 16 residues. V lost 7 bases, J lost 0 bases, and 8 bases stayed unmatched. Germline assignment: CDR1 MDHEN and CDR2 SYDVKM. CDR3 amino acids: CASTALAGGASYEQYF. The CDR3 nucleotides are TGTGCCAGCACCGCTCTAGCGGGAGGTGCCTCCTACGAGCAGTACTTC.

The CDR3 is CSARLAESTDTQYF. CDR3 in DNA: TGCAGTGCCCGACTAGCGGAGAGCACAGATACGCAGTATTTT. V is TRBV20-1 and J is TRBJ2-3, with 9 positions matching TRBD2. This CDR3 contains 14 residues. Germline CDR1 and CDR2: DFQATT and SNEGSKA (reference sequence). V shed 6 bases, J shed 0 bases, and the junction held 4 bases outside the gene matches.

This chain uses TRBV5-1 with TRBJ2-7, with 10 bases lining up with TRBD1. The CDR3 runs 15 residues. Germline V lookup: CDR1 SGHRS, CDR2 YFSETQ. V shed 7 bases, J shed 1 base, and the junction held 8 bases outside the gene matches. The CDR3 loop is CASVLGGQGSYEQYF. DNA for the CDR3: TGCGCCAGCGTCCTCGGGGGACAGGGGTCCTACGAGCAGTACTTC.

The genes are TRBV19 and TRBJ2-4, with TRBD1 matching 10 bases. The germline V gene has CDR1 LNHDA and CDR2 SQIVND (reference sequence). The V segment lost 2 bases and the J segment 9 bases; nucleotides outside the gene matches: 4. CDR3 length: 14 amino acids. CDR3 protein: CASSISGTGAIQYF. The DNA for the CDR3 is TGTGCCAGTAGTATATCCGGGACAGGGGCCATTCAGTACTTC.

V gene TRBV28 combines with J gene TRBJ2-1; TRBD1 matches at 7 bases. The CDR3 is 15 amino acids. The J segment lost 0 bases and the V segment lost 6 bases, leaving 5 bases of the junction unmatched. CDR1 and CDR2 from the germline V gene are MDHEN and SYDVKM. The DNA of the CDR3 is TGTGCCAGCAGCCGACAGGGCCTCTCCTACAATGAGCAGTTCTTC. Its protein product is CASSRQGLSYNEQFF.